This T cell receptor (beta chain) was captured in a study of T cells after yellow fever vaccination. Across the study: Libraries from low-cell-number fractions were prepared with the SMART-Seq v4 Ultra Low Input RNA kit. The study's findings and limits: The appearance of a small share of clonotypes in both CD4 and CD8 compartments was observed. Re-detected after boosting: most primary clones, 96% of CD4 and 80% to 90% of CD8.

TCRdb passed the 5' RACE reads through MiXCR, listing each CDR3 protein once. Of just over 300,000 distinct CDR3 sequences listed, about 3.5% are singletons. The CDR3 totals 16 residues. The V gene end was trimmed by 5 bases and the J gene end by 1 base; junction bases not matched to a gene: 6. CDR1 SGHTA and CDR2 FQGNSA come from the germline V gene. This clonotype was seen a few times. Its antigen is unknown. Source: PBMCs, taken on the day of the yellow fever booster vaccination. The chain uses TRBV7-2 and TRBJ2-3; TRBD1 matches 10 bases. The clonotype originates from a man aged 18-30 years who received the YFV17D yellow fever vaccine. CDR3 nucleotide sequence: TGTGCCAGCAGCAACCCCGGGACAGGGGGCACAGATACGCAGTATTTT. As protein: CASSNPGTGGTDTQYF.